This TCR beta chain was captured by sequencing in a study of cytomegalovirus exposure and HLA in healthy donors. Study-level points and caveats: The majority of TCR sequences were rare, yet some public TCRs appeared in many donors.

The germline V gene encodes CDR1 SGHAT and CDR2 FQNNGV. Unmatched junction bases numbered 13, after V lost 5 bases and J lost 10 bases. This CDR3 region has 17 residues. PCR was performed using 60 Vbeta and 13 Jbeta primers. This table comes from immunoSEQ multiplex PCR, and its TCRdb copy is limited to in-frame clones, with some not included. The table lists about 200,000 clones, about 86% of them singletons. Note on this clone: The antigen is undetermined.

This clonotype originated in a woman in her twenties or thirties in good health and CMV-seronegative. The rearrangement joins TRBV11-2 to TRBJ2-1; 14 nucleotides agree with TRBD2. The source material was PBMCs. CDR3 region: CASSEWSGTSGRYEQFF. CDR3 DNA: TGTGCCAGCAGCGAATGGTCCGGGACTAGCGGGAGATACGAGCAGTTCTTC.